The source of this T cell receptor (beta chain) is a study of blood T cell repertoires in COVID-19. Produced via immunoSEQ multiplex PCR; TCRdb's table is partial and in-frame only. The sample holds roughly 95,000 clones, under 90% seen once. V shed 7 bases and J 0 bases; nucleotides not matched to a gene: 5. Germline assignment: CDR1 MDHEN and CDR2 SYDVKM. This CDR3 region has 16 residues. The sample holds one count of this clone. The specimen sequenced was peripheral blood. The TCR originated in a human donor in a cohort sampled during active COVID-19. V gene TRBV28 combines with J gene TRBJ2-4; TRBD2 matches at 11 bases. CDR3 loop: CASTLGLAGAKNIQYF. CDR3 bases: TGTGCCAGCACCCTCGGACTAGCGGGAGCCAAAAACATTCAGTACTTC.